Detailed here is one TCR beta chain. Antigen unknown. 60 Vbeta and 13 Jbeta primers were used in PCR. Produced via immunoSEQ multiplex PCR; TCRdb's table is partial and in-frame only. The table shows about 140,000 clones, with roughly 83% occurring only once. The data stem from a study of cytomegalovirus exposure and HLA in healthy donors. The CDR3 has 15 residues. CDR1 SGHNT and CDR2 YENEEA come from the germline V gene. The V end was cut by 0 bases, the J end by 1 base, with 10 bases between. Overall study results and limits: Analysis performed later found approximately 17,000 TCR beta sequences associated with HLA alleles at 0.05 false discovery rate. The authors assumed roughly uniform sequencing depth across donors for presence/absence analyses. There were 150 or so TCR beta chains listed as cytomegalovirus-associated.

Sequencing was performed on PBMCs. The chain couples TRBV11-3 to TRBJ2-7, with a weak D call TRBD2 (6 bases). This TCR was recovered from a man between 40 and 49 years old in good health and CMV-seronegative. The CDR3 loop reads CASSLDLGTSYEQYF. As DNA, the CDR3 is TGTGCCAGCAGCTTAGACCTCGGGACTTCCTACGAGCAGTACTTC. The variable domain in full, with the rest retrieved from reference TRBV11-3 and TRBJ2-7, is EAGVVQSPRYKIIEKKQPVAFWCNPISGHNTLYWYLQNLGQGPELLIRYENEEAVDDSQLPKDRFSAERLKGVDSTLKIQPAELGDSAVYLCASSLDLGTSYEQYFGPGTRLTVT.